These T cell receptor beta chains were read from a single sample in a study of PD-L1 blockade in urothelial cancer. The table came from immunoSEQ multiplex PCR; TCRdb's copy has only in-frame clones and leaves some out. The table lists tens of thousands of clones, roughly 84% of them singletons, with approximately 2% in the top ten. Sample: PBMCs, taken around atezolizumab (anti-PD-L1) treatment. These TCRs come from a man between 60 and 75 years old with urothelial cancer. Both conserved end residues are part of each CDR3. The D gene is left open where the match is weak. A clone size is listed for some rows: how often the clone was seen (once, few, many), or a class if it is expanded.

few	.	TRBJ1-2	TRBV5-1	CASSRQNYGYTF	TGCGCCAGTTCCCGACAGAACTATGGCTACACCTTC
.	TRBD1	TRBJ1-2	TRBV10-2	CASSSPTGWYGYTF	TGCGCCAGCAGTTCCCCGACAGGGTGGTATGGCTACACCTTC
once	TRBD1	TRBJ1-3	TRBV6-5	CASSLQGAGNTIYF	TGTGCCAGCAGTTTACAGGGGGCTGGAAACACCATATATTTT
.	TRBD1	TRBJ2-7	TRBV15	CATSRDPGTGSYEQYF	TGTGCCACCAGCAGAGATCCCGGGACAGGGAGCTACGAGCAGTACTTC
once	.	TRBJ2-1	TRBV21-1	CASRIKTSGGSEQFF	TGTGCCAGCAGGATAAAGACTAGCGGGGGTAGTGAGCAGTTCTTC
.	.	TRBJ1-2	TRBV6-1	CASSEVRGSGGYTF	TGTGCCAGCAGTGAAGTGCGGGGCTCCGGTGGCTACACCTTC
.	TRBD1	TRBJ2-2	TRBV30	CAWRGQGVTGELFF	TGTGCCTGGCGGGGACAGGGGGTGACCGGGGAGCTGTTTTTT
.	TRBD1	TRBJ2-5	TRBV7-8	CASSTLQGVVQETQYF	TGTGCCAGCAGCACCCTACAGGGGGTTGTCCAAGAGACCCAGTACTTC
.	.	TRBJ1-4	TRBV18	CASSPLRADQNEKLFF	TGTGCCAGCTCACCCCTCAGGGCAGATCAAAATGAAAAACTGTTTTTT
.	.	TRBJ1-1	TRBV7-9	CASSLGGGGTEAFF	TGTGCCAGCAGCTTAGGTGGGGGGGGCACTGAAGCTTTCTTT
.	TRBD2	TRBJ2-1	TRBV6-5	CASSPGTSGNNEQFF	TGTGCCAGCAGCCCCGGGACTAGCGGAAACAATGAGCAGTTCTTC
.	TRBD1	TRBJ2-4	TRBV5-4	CASSPGTGENIQYF	TGTGCCAGCAGTCCCGGGACAGGGGAAAACATTCAGTACTTC
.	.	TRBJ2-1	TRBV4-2	CASTQSEDYDNEQFF	TGTGCCAGCACCCAATCGGAGGACTATGACAATGAGCAGTTCTTC
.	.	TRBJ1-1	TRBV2	CASSISGAEITEAFF	TGTGCCAGCAGTATATCAGGGGCTGAGATCACTGAAGCTTTCTTT
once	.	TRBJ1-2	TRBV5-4	CASSPGQRGRTNYGYTF	TGTGCCAGCAGCCCGGGACAAAGGGGAAGGACTAACTATGGCTACACCTTC
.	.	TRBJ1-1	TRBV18	CASSSDSPNTEAFF	TGTGCCAGCTCCTCGGACAGCCCGAACACTGAAGCTTTCTTT
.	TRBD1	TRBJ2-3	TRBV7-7	CASSPGTGGFTDTQYF	TGTGCCAGCAGCCCCGGGACAGGGGGGTTCACAGATACGCAGTATTTT
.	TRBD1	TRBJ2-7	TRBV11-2	CASSSLRDRAYEQYF	TGTGCCAGCAGCTCCCTCCGGGACAGGGCCTACGAGCAGTACTTC
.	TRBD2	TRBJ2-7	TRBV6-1	CASSLAGAYEQYF	TGTGCCAGCTCCCTAGCGGGAGCCTACGAGCAGTACTTC
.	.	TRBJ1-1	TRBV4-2	CASSQDLAGDTEAFF	TGTGCCAGCAGCCAAGATCTCGCGGGGGACACTGAAGCTTTCTTT
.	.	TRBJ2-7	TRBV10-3	CAISESTPYEQYF	TGTGCCATCAGTGAGTCGACTCCTTACGAGCAGTACTTC
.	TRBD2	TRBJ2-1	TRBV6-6	CASSYLAGDYNEQFF	TGTGCCAGCAGTTACTTAGCGGGAGACTACAATGAGCAGTTCTTC
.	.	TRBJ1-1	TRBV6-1	CASNVNFRGLTEAFF	TGTGCCAGCAACGTAAATTTCAGGGGCCTCACTGAAGCTTTCTTT
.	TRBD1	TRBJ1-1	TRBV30	CAWSDDRDTEAFF	TGTGCCTGGAGCGATGACAGGGACACTGAAGCTTTCTTT
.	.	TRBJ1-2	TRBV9	CASSVAPAGYYGYTF	TGTGCCAGCAGCGTAGCCCCGGCAGGCTACTATGGCTACACCTTC
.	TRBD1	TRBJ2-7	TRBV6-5	CASSSYRGGEQYF	TGTGCCAGCAGTTCCTACAGGGGTGGCGAGCAGTACTTC
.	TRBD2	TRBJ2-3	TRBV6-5	CASSSRTSGSMQYF	TGTGCCAGCAGTTCGAGGACTAGCGGGAGTATGCAGTATTTT
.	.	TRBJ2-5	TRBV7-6	CASSPNRETQYF	TGTGCCAGCAGCCCAAATCGGGAGACCCAGTACTTC